Below, 31 T cell receptor beta chains from the same sample are listed, as sequenced in a study of blood T cell repertoires in COVID-19. Some clones are missing from TCRdb's copy, which holds only in-frame ones; the method was immunoSEQ multiplex PCR. Here the sample spans about 200,000 clones, more than 75% being singletons. Sequenced: peripheral blood. Receptor source: a man at least 80 years old with acute or convalescent COVID-19.

V and J are TRBV7-8 and TRBJ2-5, with TRBD2 identical over 14 bases. Germline V lookup: CDR1 SGHVS, CDR2 FQNEAQ. J was trimmed by 6 bases and V by 5 bases; bases with no gene match: 5. The CDR3 loop spans 15 amino acids. Written as DNA, the CDR3 is TGTGCCAGCAGCGCCGGGACTAGCGGGAGTAAGACCCAGTACTTC. Translating it yields CASSAGTSGSKTQYF.

The rearrangement joins TRBV6-6 to TRBJ2-3; 8 bases are shared with TRBD1. This CDR3 is 14 amino acids long. Germline values: CDR1 MNHNY, CDR2 SVGAGI (reference sequence). The trim removed 5 bases at V and 1 base at J, leaving 2 bases unmatched. The CDR3, as DNA: TGTGCCAGCAGTGACAGGGGCGGCACAGATACGCAGTATTTT. This codes for CASSDRGGTDTQYF.

V usage is TRBV6-4 and J usage is TRBJ2-7; D unclear. Trimming pared 3 bases from V and 2 bases from J, leaving 8 bases between. The CDR3 sequence is 13 residues long. Germline V CDR1 and CDR2: MRHNA, SNTAGT. DNA for the CDR3: TGTGCCAGCAGTGAAGAGGAACCCTACGAGCAGTACTTC. Protein product: CASSEEEPYEQYF.

The chain has TRBV5-4 and TRBJ2-3; 8 bases map to TRBD2. The CDR3 spans 15 residues. CDR1 and CDR2 from the germline V gene are SGHNT and YYREEE (reference sequence). Trimming cost V 5 bases and J 2 bases; bases outside gene matches: 7. CDR3 protein: CASRLEAGATDTQYF. The DNA of the CDR3 is TGTGCCAGCAGACTCGAAGCGGGAGCCACAGATACGCAGTATTTT.

The V call is TRBV24-1, the J call TRBJ1-2; 7 nucleotides line up with TRBD1. This CDR3 comprises 16 residues. V lost 2 bases, J lost 0 bases, and 5 bases stayed unmatched. Germline lookup yields CDR1 KGHDR and CDR2 SFDVKD. This CDR3 is CATSDSGQPANYGYTF. For the CDR3, the DNA is TGTGCCACCAGTGATTCGGGACAGCCAGCTAACTATGGCTACACCTTC.

This chain connects TRBV28 to TRBJ2-7; a weak D match, TRBD2 (6 bases). The V gene lost 3 bases and the J gene lost 3 bases, with 15 bases spanning the gap. CDR1 is MDHEN, CDR2 SYDVKM, per germline. This CDR3 has 15 residues. The DNA of the CDR3 is TGTGCCAGCAGTTTTCCCGGTGGGGGGTACTACGAGCAGTACTTC. It is translated as CASSFPGGGYYEQYF.

The chain carries TRBV6-5 and TRBJ2-5, with D unresolved. Trimming shortened V by 3 bases and J by 2 bases, and 16 bases separated the two germline ends. The CDR3 is made up of 16 amino acids. Germline assignment: CDR1 MNHEY and CDR2 SVGAGI. CDR3 coding DNA: TGTGCCAGCAGTTATTCTTTCTTCGAGAGACAAGAGACCCAGTACTTC. It codes for CASSYSFFERQETQYF.

The genes are TRBV12-3 or TRBV12-4 and TRBJ1-1, with D unresolved. CDR3 length: 12 residues. Trimming removed 3 bases from V and 6 bases from J, with 8 bases in between. The CDR3 DNA reads as TGTGCCAGCAGTTTCTGGCCCTCTGAAGCTTTCTTT. It translates to CASSFWPSEAFF.

This rearrangement joins TRBV28 to TRBJ1-3; a possible D gene is TRBD1 (5 bases). This CDR3 has 17 amino acids. The V end lost 4 bases, the J end lost 0 bases, and 16 bases lay between the germline ends. Germline-derived CDR1 and CDR2 are MDHEN and SYDVKM. The CDR3 DNA sequence: TGTGCCAGCAGTTACACCACGGGACTCAACTCTGGAAACACCATATATTTT. It is translated as CASSYTTGLNSGNTIYF.

The chain joins TRBV7-2 to TRBJ1-1; D gene ambiguous. V lost 4 bases and J 2 bases, leaving 8 bases between the germline ends. Germline CDR1 and CDR2: SGHTA and FQGNSA. The length of the CDR3 is 13 residues. The chain's CDR3 is CASSSQTNTEAFF. CDR3 sequence (DNA): TGTGCCAGCAGCTCACAGACCAACACTGAAGCTTTCTTT.

This clone was picked up one time. V usage is TRBV28 and J usage is TRBJ1-1; D might be TRBD1 (6 bases). From germline, CDR1 is MDHEN and CDR2 SYDVKM. Trimming removed 1 base from V and 1 base from J, with 10 bases in between. This CDR3 contains 15 residues. CDR3 DNA: TGTGCCAGCAGTTTATTAGACAGGTGGAACACTGAAGCTTTCTTT. Protein product: CASSLLDRWNTEAFF. Based on the CDR3 plus reference TRBV28 and TRBJ1-1, the full variable domain is DVKVTQSSRYLVKRTGEKVFLECVQDMDHENMFWYRQDPGLGLRLIYFSYDVKMKEKGDIPEGYSVSREKKERFSLILESASTNQTSMYLCASSLLDRWNTEAFFGQGTRLTVV.

This clone occurred a few times. The V gene is TRBV19, the J gene TRBJ1-4; D remains ambiguous. Germline-derived CDR1 and CDR2 are LNHDA and SQIVND (reference sequence). Trimming pared 1 base from V and 2 bases from J, leaving 17 bases between. The CDR3 has 18 residues. CDR3 loop: CASSIVGSGLATNEKLFF. The CDR3, as DNA: TGTGCCAGTAGTATAGTCGGCTCCGGACTCGCGACTAATGAAAAACTGTTTTTT.

V is TRBV7-3 and J is TRBJ2-1; D not resolved. Trimming removed 5 bases at V and 0 bases at J, with 5 bases between. This CDR3 has 13 amino acids. CDR1 and CDR2 (germline): SGHTA, FQGTGA. CDR3 loop: CASSPSSYNEQFF. CDR3 sequence (DNA): TGTGCCAGCAGCCCTTCCTCCTACAATGAGCAGTTCTTC. The full variable domain, rest sourced from reference TRBV7-3 and TRBJ2-1, is GAGVSQTPSNKVTEKGKYVELRCDPISGHTALYWYRQSLGQGPEFLIYFQGTGAADDSGLPNDRFFAVRPEGSVSTLKIQRTERGDSAVYLCASSPSSYNEQFFGPGTRLTVL.

CDR3 nucleotides: TGTGCCAGCAGCTTAGGCTTTGAGGGCGGCTACACCTTC. Protein product: CASSLGFEGGYTF. The chain joins TRBV11-1 to TRBJ1-2; D call uncertain. The CDR3 runs to 13 residues. V was trimmed by 1 base and J by 8 bases, leaving 11 bases between them. Germline values: CDR1 SGHAT, CDR2 FQDESV (reference sequence).

The V call is TRBV9, the J call TRBJ2-2, with TRBD2 identical over 13 bases. V dropped 2 bases and J dropped 0; count of bases not matched to a gene: 4. Germline V CDR1 and CDR2: SGDLS, YYNGEE. The CDR3 consists of 18 residues. The CDR3 DNA is TGTGCCAGCAGCGTTCGACTAGCGGGAGGTTCGAACACCGGGGAGCTGTTTTTT. Protein: CASSVRLAGGSNTGELFF.

The rearrangement links TRBV10-2 to TRBJ1-1, with 7 bases matching TRBD1. Per the germline V gene, CDR1 is WSHSY and CDR2 is SAAADI. After removal of 3 bases from V and 5 bases from J, the junction contained 3 bases not matched to a gene. The CDR3 is 13 residues long. The CDR3 sequence: CASSEQGRTEAFF. CDR3 sequence (DNA): TGCGCCAGCAGTGAACAGGGGCGGACTGAAGCTTTCTTT.

The chain couples TRBV28 to TRBJ2-3; 14 bases are shared with TRBD2. Germline-derived CDR1 and CDR2 are MDHEN and SYDVKM. With V trimmed by 5 bases and J by 1 base, 11 bases remained unmatched. This CDR3 comprises 19 residues. The CDR3 DNA follows: TGTGCCAGCAGTCCACGACTAGCGGGAGGGCGTGGGGGCACAGATACGCAGTATTTT. Amino acids: CASSPRLAGGRGGTDTQYF.

The V call is TRBV10-3, the J call TRBJ2-7; 10 nucleotides match TRBD2. CDR3 length: 16 residues. Germline V gene sequence: CDR1 ENHRY, CDR2 SYGVKD. The V segment lost 3 bases and the J segment 4 bases; nucleotides outside the gene matches: 9. CDR3 sequence: CAISDPEREGTYEQYV. CDR3 sequence (DNA): TGTGCCATCAGTGATCCCGAGCGGGAGGGGACGTACGAGCAGTACGTC.

This clone was seen only once. This chain joins TRBV14 and TRBJ1-3; maybe TRBD1 (5 bases). Per the germline V gene, CDR1 is SGHDN and CDR2 is FVKESK. CDR3 length: 15 amino acids. V was shortened by 5 bases and J by 0 bases, with 11 bases between the two germline ends. CDR3 protein: CASSGTLVSGNTIYF. The CDR3 region has the DNA TGTGCCAGCAGCGGGACTCTCGTCTCTGGAAACACCATATATTTT.

The chain carries TRBV5-4 and TRBJ1-1; D not certain. Germline loops: CDR1 SGHNT, CDR2 YYREEE (reference sequence). Trimming left V 0 bases short and J 4 bases short, with 7 bases between. This CDR3 is built from 13 residues. The CDR3: CASSLVEGTEAFF. DNA for the CDR3: TGTGCCAGCAGCTTGGTGGAGGGCACTGAAGCTTTCTTT.

The chain's CDR3 is CASSPGTAYGYTF. The CDR3 DNA is TGTGCCAGCTCACCTGGGACAGCCTATGGCTACACCTTC. The J gene is TRBJ1-2, the V gene TRBV18, with 7 bases matching TRBD1. The V gene end was trimmed by 3 bases and the J gene end by 4 bases; junction bases not matched to a gene: 2. CDR3 length equals 13 residues. Looked up from germline, CDR1 is KGHSH and CDR2 is LQKENI.

The chain recombines TRBV25-1 with TRBJ1-6, with D perhaps matching TRBD1 (5 bases). Deletions cut 4 bases from V and 5 bases from J, with 9 bases between. CDR1 and CDR2 (germline): MGHDK, SYGVNS. The CDR3 contains 14 residues. The CDR3 loop is CASSGGSNNSPLHF. CDR3 sequence (DNA): TGTGCCAGCAGTGGGGGCAGTAATAATTCACCCCTCCACTTT.

The chain joins TRBV5-1 to TRBJ2-5, with D possibly matching TRBD2 (5 bases). The germline V gene has CDR1 SGHRS and CDR2 YFSETQ. Trimming took off 5 bases at V and 4 bases at J, with 18 bases between the two ends. This CDR3 contains 15 residues. The CDR3 DNA is TGCGCCAGCAGTCCCCCTTGGGGTGGAGGAGAGACCCAGTACTTC. This encodes CASSPPWGGGETQYF.

V usage is TRBV18 and J usage is TRBJ1-6; 7 positions agree with TRBD1. The V gene end was trimmed by 1 base and the J gene end by 4 bases; junction bases not matched to a gene: 7. This CDR3 is 17 amino acids long. Germline assignment: CDR1 KGHSH and CDR2 LQKENI. CDR3 in DNA: TGTGCCAGCTCACCACAGCAGGCACAGGGGTATAATTCACCCCTCCACTTT. Translating gives CASSPQQAQGYNSPLHF.

The genes are TRBV18 and TRBJ2-7; 13 nucleotides line up with TRBD2. CDR3 size: 15 residues. Trimming at V came to 3 bases and at J to 6 bases, leaving 5 bases not matched to a gene. Per germline, CDR1 KGHSH and CDR2 LQKENI. The CDR3 is CASSPAGLAGVEQYF. In nucleotides, the CDR3 is TGTGCCAGCTCACCGGCCGGACTAGCGGGAGTCGAGCAGTACTTC.

The chain uses TRBV4-3 and TRBJ1-2, with D uncertain. CDR3 length equals 14 residues. Looked up from germline, CDR1 is LGHNA and CDR2 is YSLEER. V was trimmed by 0 bases and J by 7 bases, leaving 12 bases between them. The CDR3 DNA reads TGCGCCAGCAGCCAAGATCGAGGGTACGGTGGCTACACCTTC. It translates to CASSQDRGYGGYTF.

This sequence joins TRBV29-1 and TRBJ1-2, with D possibly matching TRBD1 (5 bases). The V end lost 4 bases, the J end lost 7 bases, and 16 bases lay between the germline ends. There are 13 residues in the CDR3. Germline CDR1 SQVTM, CDR2 ANQGSEA. The CDR3 here is CSVADSRDTGYTF. The CDR3 region has the DNA TGCAGCGTTGCGGATAGCAGGGATACTGGCTACACCTTC.

The CDR3 DNA is TGTGCCATCAGTGACAGGGGAAGCAATCAGCCCCAGCATTTT. This encodes CAISDRGSNQPQHF. V is TRBV10-3 and J is TRBJ1-5; tentative D call: TRBD1 (6 bases). This CDR3 contains 14 residues. Trimming cost V 3 bases and J 1 base, with 7 bases left between them. Germline values: CDR1 ENHRY, CDR2 SYGVKD.

The gene calls are TRBV14 and TRBJ2-5; TRBD2 matches 13 bases. Germline values: CDR1 SGHDN, CDR2 FVKESK. The CDR3 is made up of 14 amino acids. The J segment lost 5 bases and the V segment lost 4 bases, leaving 1 base of the junction unmatched. This chain's CDR3 is CASSLGLAGETQYF. CDR3 DNA: TGTGCCAGCAGCCTGGGACTAGCGGGGGAGACCCAGTACTTC.

This clone has a single count. The chain is built from TRBV7-2 and TRBJ1-2, with D possibly matching TRBD1 (5 bases). The germline V gene encodes CDR1 SGHTA and CDR2 FQGNSA. CDR3 size: 13 residues. Deletions cut 5 bases from V and 4 bases from J, with 11 bases between. The CDR3 bases are TGTGCCAGCAGCCCTGACAGAAGCTATGGCTACACCTTC. It encodes CASSPDRSYGYTF.

This clone was observed a handful of times. The chain carries TRBV7-8 and TRBJ1-6; D is perhaps TRBD1 (6 bases). CDR1 and CDR2 (germline): SGHVS, FQNEAQ. With 8 bases removed from V and 12 bases from J, the gap between germline ends came to 14 bases. The CDR3 loop spans 12 amino acids. The CDR3 sequence: CASRGVGGPLHF. CDR3 DNA sequence: TGTGCCAGCCGGGGGGTAGGGGGACCCCTCCACTTT.